This T cell receptor (beta chain) was captured by sequencing in a study of cytomegalovirus exposure and HLA in healthy donors. General study findings and limits: In vitro, three CMV-associated chains proved specific for CMV antigens. Equally common other TCR beta chains were less clonally expanded than HLA-associated ones, a later analysis found.

Primers: 60 Vbeta forward and 13 Jbeta reverse. Authors' processing steps: About 11 million shared chains were among the approximately 80 million unique TCR beta chains that a later analysis counted. Assay used: immunoSEQ multiplex PCR; TCRdb lists only in-frame clones, some missing. The V and J calls and clone size were taken over from that table, and D and trimming were inferred from the DNA. Here the sample spans about 140,000 clones, roughly 78% being singletons. About this clone itself: Antigen unknown.

This CDR3 comprises 14 residues. Per the germline V gene, CDR1 is MNHEY and CDR2 is SMNVEV (reference sequence). The V and J ends lost 5 bases and 2 bases respectively, with 13 bases between them. The receptor's source is a man aged 18 to 30 in good health and CMV-seropositive. The sequenced material came from PBMCs. This chain connects TRBV27 to TRBJ2-7; D might be TRBD1 (5 bases). CDR3 amino acids: CASSPWGSTYEQYF. In nucleotides, the CDR3 is TGTGCCAGCAGTCCCTGGGGCTCTACCTACGAGCAGTACTTC.